The sequence of this T cell receptor (beta chain) was determined in a study of radiotherapy plus CTLA-4 blockade in lung cancer. Clones were read by immunoSEQ multiplex PCR, and TCRdb kept only the in-frame ones, dropping some. The sample contains over 70,000 clones, roughly 86% of which appear only once. The CDR3 is made up of 16 amino acids. The V segment lost 4 bases and the J segment 5 bases; nucleotides outside the gene matches: 9. Per germline, CDR1 SGHTA and CDR2 FQGNSA. Study-wide findings and caveats: Researchers report tumor-derived TCR clones expanding in blood after radiotherapy plus ipilimumab.

A word on this clone: Antigen unknown.

The receptor was derived from a human donor with non-small cell lung cancer who had a partial response to radiotherapy plus ipilimumab. The sequenced sample was peripheral blood, obtained from a patient treated with radiotherapy plus ipilimumab. This chain links TRBV7-2 with TRBJ2-5; 11 bases fit TRBD2. The CDR3, as DNA: TGTGCCAGCAGCTCGCATAGCGGGAGGGGGGAGGAGACCCAGTACTTC. Its protein is CASSSHSGRGEETQYF.